This TCR beta chain was recorded in a study of CD8+ T cells in alopecia areata. Overall study results and limits: Scalp lesions, especially in alopecia totalis/universalis, had higher clonality than normal scalp.

Extraction of RNA preceded its reverse transcription into cDNA, which served as the sequencing template. Produced via immunoSEQ multiplex PCR; TCRdb's table is partial and in-frame only. This sample has around 300,000 clones; 60% occur once, and the top ten carry around 0.84%. A note on this clone: Its antigen is not identified.

CDR3 length: 15 residues. The V gene's germline CDR1 is SGHDN and CDR2 FVKESK. The V gene end was trimmed by 1 base and the J gene end by 2 bases; junction bases not matched to a gene: 3. Treatment defined: oral pan-JAK inhibitor, 5-10 mg twice daily. The specimen was CD4+ T cells sorted from blood, collected at roughly week 52, from a patient treated with tofacitinib. The J gene is TRBJ2-7, the V gene TRBV14, with TRBD2 matching 9 bases. The clonotype was recovered from a human donor with alopecia areata. CDR3 nucleotides: TGTGCCAGCAGCCAAGCTAGCGGGGAGACCTACGAGCAGTACTTC. It codes for CASSQASGETYEQYF.